This record concerns one T cell receptor (beta chain) sequence. No antigen is known for it. These data belong to a study of shared clonotypes between healthy human individuals. Turning to the study itself: There were three CD4 naive, three CD4 memory, two CD8 naive and one CD8 memory plates per donor.

Over several immunoSEQ plates, each subset's genomic DNA was distributed in even portions. Some clones are missing from TCRdb's copy, which holds only in-frame ones; the method was immunoSEQ multiplex PCR. The sample yields about 800,000 clones, roughly 96% seen once. Cells designated naive CD8 were CD45RO-negative and were positively selected for CCR7, with terminally differentiated effector memory CD45RA+ cells excluded. Study-level findings and limits: Clonotypes shared by all four sorted-subset donors had higher generation probabilities than non-shared clonotypes. Clonotype sharing among donors, it was expected, would be affected by sequencing depth.

Germline CDR1 is SGDLS and CDR2 is YYNGEE. This CDR3 contains 17 residues. V lost 0 bases to trimming and J lost 3 bases, with 18 bases between them. The specimen sequenced was naive CD8+ T cells sorted from blood. The chain is built from TRBV9 and TRBJ2-5, with a tentative D call TRBD2 (5 bases). This sequence was found in a man between 25 and 39 years old in good health. The CDR3 DNA sequence: TGTGCCAGCAGCGTAGGAACTCGGGGAGTAGTGGAAGAGACCCAGTACTTC. This codes for CASSVGTRGVVEETQYF.